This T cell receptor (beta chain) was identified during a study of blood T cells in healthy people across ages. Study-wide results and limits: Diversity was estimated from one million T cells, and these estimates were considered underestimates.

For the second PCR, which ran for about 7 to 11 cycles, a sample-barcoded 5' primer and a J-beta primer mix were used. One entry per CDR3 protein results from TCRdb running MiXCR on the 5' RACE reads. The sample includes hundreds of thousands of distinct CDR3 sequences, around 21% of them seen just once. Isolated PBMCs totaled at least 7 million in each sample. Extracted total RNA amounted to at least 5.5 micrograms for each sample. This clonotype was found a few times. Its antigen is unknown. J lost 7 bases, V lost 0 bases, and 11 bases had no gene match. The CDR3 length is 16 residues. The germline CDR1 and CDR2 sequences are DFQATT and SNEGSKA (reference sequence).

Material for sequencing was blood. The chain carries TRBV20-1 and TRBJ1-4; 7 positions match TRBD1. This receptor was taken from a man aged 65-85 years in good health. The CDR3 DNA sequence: TGCAGTGCTAGAGATGCGTTGGAGGGGGCAGGTGAAAAACTGTTTTTT. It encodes CSARDALEGAGEKLFF.